The present TCR beta chain was sequenced within a study of cytomegalovirus exposure and HLA in healthy donors (dated by TCRdb to the late 2010s). Broadly, across the study: In an earlier analysis of some 550 of the donors, 250 to 350 Gb of sequence data and some 100 million unique TCR beta sequences from roughly 200 million T cells were reported. An early release covering more than 500 HLA-typed donors comprised about 300 gigabases of sequencing data and approximately 80 million unique TCR sequences. The genetic ancestry cluster associated with self-reported Caucasian donors included roughly 84% of the 300 to 450 genotyped donors. The study aimed to test whether signatures of past pathogen exposure could be identified by cataloging public T cell receptors. The T cell repertoires of 700 or so subjects were profiled by immunosequencing and related to cytomegalovirus serostatus. In addition to the first cohort of roughly 670 subjects, a separate validation cohort of around 110 different subjects was used. The study combined high-throughput TCR immunosequencing, statistical association of individual TCRs with disease status, and machine learning to predict cytomegalovirus infection status. In a later analysis, previously published TCR beta repertoires from 666 donors were re-analyzed and high-resolution HLA genotyping was added so that TCR occurrence patterns could be studied. Rather than drawing on any new phenotypic data, the later analysis identified candidate immune exposures from TCR beta sequences and the way those sequences occurred across donors. An earlier analysis of 587 of the donors applied high-throughput TCR beta sequencing to assess whether each TCR beta V gene segment acted as functional or pseudogenic. Donor age, sex, ethnicity and CMV serostatus were compiled together with the repertoire data. Genome-wide SNP genotypes for about three fifths of the roughly 670 donors were used in a later genetic analysis, which treated that subset as a discovery cohort. All discovery cohort repertoires had been generated on a single sequencing platform. Class I and class II HLA loci were covered by the typing at four-digit resolution. The number of typed donors differed by locus: about 620-640 for A, B, C, DRB1 and DQB1; approximately 540 for DQA1; around 580 for DPA1; and some 430 for DPB1. Roughly 5 DR-DQ haplotypes were handled as single units for association and clustering, since linkage in the cohort was strong. On average, approximately 250,000 unique TCR beta nucleotide sequences were sequenced per donor among 300 to 500 genotyped donors of the cohort, with about 19% of those sequences being non-productive. Paper-wide results and their limitations: Immune exposure information for the cohort was limited to CMV serostatus. The classifier was reported to diagnose cytomegalovirus status with high specificity and sensitivity in both the original cohort and the validation cohort. When HLA alleles, especially DR and DQ, strongly co-occurred, attributing TCR associations to individual alleles was difficult. Because some donors lacked HLA typing at each locus, the association tests relied only on the typed subset. In a later analysis, around 17,000 TCR beta sequences were associated with specific HLA alleles at a false discovery rate of 0.05. In a later analysis, TCR association rates were found to vary across HLA loci, with the most associated TCRs seen for DRB1 alleles and the fewest for HLA-C alleles. Seventeen rarely observed V segments, including chromosome 9 orphons, were excluded from the earlier analysis of some 590 of the donors because counts were too low. Broadly in line with IMGT annotations, most TCR beta V segments showed up in productive rearrangements about 87% or about 30% of the time in an earlier analysis of around 550 of the donors. According to a later analysis, parvovirus B19, influenza, CMV and Epstein-Barr virus appeared linked to several top co-occurrence clusters. The authors suggested that the approach could potentially be extended to other disease states and immunological phenotypes. Compared with the approximately 720-donor mean, donors in an Asian-associated ancestry cluster had fewer N-insertions in productive TCRs, according to a later genetic analysis. A further reported finding was that TCR beta sequences accurately predicted the HLA-A and HLA-B alleles for most subjects in the first cohort. A later analysis found that most CMV-associated TCR beta chains appeared HLA-restricted, with HLA associations seemingly driven largely by CMV exposure. Correlated functional status among segregating V segments might reflect linkage disequilibrium, but an unknown experimental factor could not be ruled out. A total of fewer than 200 TCR beta chains were listed by the study as associated with cytomegalovirus. A later genetic analysis associated a missense DCLRE1C variant with V-gene and J-gene trimming of TCR beta chains, and an independent cohort replicated the association. Roughly uniform sequencing depth across donors was assumed in presence/absence analyses, although this assumption may not hold. Most TCR sequences were observed very rarely across donors, whereas some public TCRs were present in many individuals. In vitro tests confirmed that a few of the cytomegalovirus-associated TCR beta chains recognize cytomegalovirus antigens. The 87-base-pair reads could not distinguish some IMGT-functional V segments, including TRBV6-2 and TRBV6-3, so those segments were excluded. The cohort was sequenced for TCR beta chains only, and without alpha or paired-chain data the features that could be detected were limited. In a later analysis, HLA-associated TCR beta chains showed more clonal expansion and lower generation probabilities than non-associated chains that were equally common. A cluster of highly shared sequence variants was judged likely to represent a technical artifact of the sequencing pipeline.

In total, roughly 670 healthy bone marrow donors made up the cohort. Cohort members were all nominally healthy when sampled, although unrecorded immune exposures were likely present. The donor tested CMV seronegative and was one of the 352 seronegative cohort members. A peripheral blood sample was collected from each donor, and TCR beta sequencing was performed on peripheral blood mononuclear cells. Genomic DNA was extracted from the blood cell samples with the Qiagen DNeasy Blood Extraction Kit. The germline V gene gives CDR1 as MDHEN and CDR2 as SYDVKM. The V end loses 6 bases and the J end loses 3 bases, and a stretch of 15 bases separates them. The cysteine opens and the phenylalanine closes a CDR3 of 14 amino acids. Only the CDR3 region is kept as DNA, spanning 42 bases read in frame from base 1. Concerning this clone itself: No cognate antigen has been identified for it. The input lacks base qualities; no much larger clone sits a single base away.

The method behind the library was the immunoSEQ multiplex PCR assay. For the multiplex PCR, a mixture combining 60 forward primers for TCR Vbeta segments and 13 reverse primers for TCR Jbeta segments was used. Amplification of the CDR3 region of rearranged TCR beta genes was performed with a multiplex PCR assay on genomic DNA. On the Illumina HiSeq System, the amplified TCR beta libraries were sequenced as 87-base-pair reads. The original pipeline was this. Across the 700 or so repertoires, a later analysis counted 78 million or so unique TCR beta chains, 8.5 million to 12 million of which were shared by at least two donors. Raw reads were error-corrected and collapsed into unique sequences by a nearest-neighbor algorithm in which closely related sequences were merged to remove PCR and sequencing errors. V, D and J gene segments were assigned by aligning CDR3 sequences to IMGT reference sequences. For a sequence to be retained, at least a six-nucleotide match to both a V gene segment and a J gene segment was required. A rearrangement was called productive if the CDR3 had no stop codons and remained in frame with V and J, and every other rearrangement was called non-productive. CDR3 was defined by IMGT convention, running from the second conserved V-encoded cysteine to the conserved J-encoded phenylalanine. The earlier analysis of approximately 500 of the donors excluded sequences that lacked an unambiguous match to a single V gene segment. In an earlier analysis of a few hundred of the donors, V segments were called functional above 56.7% productive rearrangements and were called segregating when the between-donor standard deviation exceeded 5%. A statistical classification framework was built to diagnose cytomegalovirus status from the catalog of TCR beta chain sequences. A later analysis assigned V and J genes by comparing TCR nucleotide sequences with IMGT/GENE-DB human TR gene sequences. In a later analysis, CDR3 sequences and most-parsimonious VDJ recombination scenarios were assigned using the TCRdist pipeline. A later analysis defined each TCR beta chain by its CDR3 amino acid sequence plus V-gene family, and excluded reads lacking a unique V-gene family. In a later analysis, fewer than 650 highly shared, low-generation-probability nucleotide sequences were removed to address suspected cross-contamination and a sequencing artifact. In a later analysis, a clonal expansion index was calculated for each public chain from normalized within-repertoire ranks of inferred template counts. In a later analysis, generation probabilities were computed using a VDJ recombination model fitted to out-of-frame rearrangements, and the results were checked against IGoR. In a later analysis, hypergeometric tests were used to score TCR-TCR, TCR-HLA and TCR-CMV co-occurrence, with a repertoire-size bias correction applied to TCR pairs. A later analysis estimated false discovery rates by permuting HLA or CMV assignments 20 times. In a later analysis, co-occurring TCRs were grouped using DBSCAN, and TCRdist sequence similarity was added for clustering within HLA-allele-positive subsets. Repertoires with fewer than 30,000 or more than 120,000 public chains, plus five repertoires with anomalous nucleotide sharing, were excluded from co-occurrence clustering. TCRdb provides this immuneACCESS table in a form limited to in-frame rearrangements. Some clones are lacking; in checked studies, under half of them reflect an unresolved V gene, and why the rest are absent is not known. The V and J calls and clone size were taken over from that table, and D and trimming were inferred from the DNA. This sample comprises 110,000 or so clones, 65% to 85% of them detected only once. The ten largest clones add up to around 2.3% of the sample.

The chain is encoded by TRBV28 joined to TRBJ2-7, with TRBD2 as a weak D call on 6 bases. The receptor comes from a woman younger than 35 in good health and CMV-seronegative. The sample consisted of PBMCs. The sequence in DNA is TGTGCCAGCAGCGATAGCGGACTTTTCTACGAGCAGTACTTC. It codes for CASSDSGLFYEQYF.